The present T cell receptor beta chain was sequenced within a study of shared clonotypes between healthy human individuals (dated by TCRdb to about 2020). With regard to the full study: A couple of women and three men aged 18 to 49 years were included in the cohort. For each donor, CD4 naive and CD4 memory were each run on three plates, CD8 naive on two plates, and CD8 memory on one plate. Blood TCR repertoires of a handful of healthy adults were deeply sequenced to estimate repertoire size and the extent of clonotype sharing between individuals. To increase sequencing depth and limit assay-specific biases, different laboratories used diverse techniques to prepare libraries and sequence TCR repertoires. Each donor's leukapheresis produced roughly between roughly 0.85 and 9.5 billion PBMCs.

Of note for this clone: Which antigen it targets is not known. No much larger clone is present one base from it, and per-base qualities are unavailable.

The paper as a whole reports these results and caveats: Larger estimated clonotype richness was generally found for naive subsets than for memory subsets. Based on pairwise subsampling, the degree of clonotype sharing among donors was expected to be affected by sequencing depth. Rarefaction of sorted-subset datasets indicated incomplete sequencing despite the large sequencing depth. Higher generation probabilities were observed for clonotypes shared by all four sorted-subset donors than for non-shared clonotypes. Sharing across a few donors was observed for approximately 4.6% of naive CD4, less than 4% of naive CD8, 2% to 2.5% of memory CD4, and approximately 0.41% of memory CD8 clonotypes. The genetic and exposure-history diversity represented was limited by the small number of donors. Sampling was limited to blood, and TCR repertoires in tissue likely differ from TCR repertoires in blood.

CD8 naive samples consisted of CD45RO-negative cells that were positively selected for CCR7, yielding a CD45RA+CCR7+ population without TemRA cells. Healthy HIV-negative adults with no recently reported acute infections or vaccinations were included as donors. Only Caucasian adults living in Nashville, Tennessee, USA were represented among the donors. After blood collection by leukapheresis, PBMCs were isolated using Ficoll-Histopaque density gradient centrifugation and then cryopreserved in the vapor phase of liquid nitrogen. Purity and quantity of every magnetically sorted T cell population were checked by analytical flow cytometry. From each sorted fraction, genomic DNA was isolated and quantified by UV absorbance on a Nanodrop 2000c. TCR CDR3 regions were amplified from genomic DNA by multiplex PCR using the deep immunoSEQ assay. Genomic DNA extracted from each cell subset was distributed evenly over all wells of several immunoSEQ 96-well plates, and each plate served as one replicate. For sorted subsets, roughly 200 ng genomic DNA, equal to some 28,000 T cell genomes, was loaded into each replicate PCR. Purified libraries were measured with a Qubit 3.0 fluorometer, size-checked on a Bioanalyzer 2100, and measured again with the KAPA Library Quantification kit. Every immunoSEQ 96-well plate was sequenced on a dedicated single-read 150-cycle Illumina NextSeq 550 flow cell. In the original analysis: Because the immunoSEQ output held only junctional sequences and lacked quality scores, the filtering could not match the filtering applied to full-length reads. To assign V/J genes and CDR3, sequences were annotated against IMGT germline references using PyIR, a Python wrapper for IgBLAST v1.9. Any read was removed if the V/J assignment was weak (E-value above 1e-6), the CDR3 was missing, or the read contained stop codons, out-of-frame junctions, or ambiguous translated residues. A V3J clonotype was defined by an identical inferred V gene, J gene, and CDR3 amino acid sequence. To compute the percentage overlap between repertoires, the number of shared unique clonotypes was divided by the size of the smaller repertoire. Richness of each repertoire was evaluated using RTK rarefaction, the Chao1 estimator, and Recon v2.1 estimates of unobserved clonotypes. OLGA was used to compute generation probabilities for all TCRbeta clonotypes that the gDNA method yielded from a handful of donors. TCRdb re-hosts the immuneACCESS table, in-frame sequences only. Its copies lack some clones; in the studies checked, an unresolved V gene accounts for under half of them, and the cause for the rest is not known. V and J calls and clone size are as listed in that table; D and trimming were resolved from the DNA. The sample table contains roughly 2.1 million clones; only one count was recorded for about 92% of them. The ten largest clones take up 1.5% to 2% of the sample.

There are 14 amino acids in the CDR3, from cysteine to phenylalanine inclusive. Only CDR3 DNA is held: 42 bases, read in frame from base 1. Trimming at the junction amounts to 3 bases on V and 2 bases on J, and the germline ends lie 11 bases apart. CDR1 and CDR2, looked up from the germline V gene (reference sequence), are PRHDT and FYEKMQ. Sequences were obtained from naive CD8+ T cells from PBMCs. The sample's cell subset or site, from its label and the paper: CD45RA+CCR7+. This chain joins TRBV13 to TRBJ2-7; no D gene is confidently identified. This clonotype was obtained from a man younger than 30 in good health. Some clones in this sample may be carry-over from other donors' samples. The DNA sequence reads TGTGCCAGCAGCTTGGGGATTAGTCCCTACGAGCAGTACTTC. This gives the protein CASSLGISPYEQYF.